This T cell receptor beta chain was found in a study of blood T cells in healthy people across ages. This CDR3 is built from 13 residues. Trimming left V 2 bases short and J 1 base short, with 8 bases between. Germline CDR1 reads SQVTM; CDR2 reads ANQGSEA. Then a second PCR, running roughly 7 to 11 cycles, was carried out with a sample-barcoded 5' primer and a J-beta primer mix. Each CDR3 protein gets one entry after TCRdb re-called the 5' RACE reads with MiXCR. The table includes under 950,000 distinct CDR3 sequences, 22% detected once. Study results and limitations: Possibly, changes in expanded clonotypes were confounded because donor CMV status was unknown.

Points on this clonotype: No antigen is known for it.

J is TRBJ1-1 and V is TRBV29-1, with D maybe TRBD1 (5 bases). This sequence originates from a man between 65 and 80 years old in good health. The source material was blood. In DNA form, the CDR3 reads TGCAGCGTTGAACGGGGCGCGAACACTGAAGCTTTCTTT. Its translation: CSVERGANTEAFF.